This TCR beta chain was recovered during a study of blood T cell repertoires in COVID-19. The overall study: The United States, Italy and Spain were the sources of the acute and convalescent COVID-19 samples.

Participant ages covered about 18 to 89 years across about 22 US areas. Donors of Cohort 3 who recovered were those that had two negative PCRs, clearance, or symptom resolution. Per the original data handling: Counts of nucleated cells, estimated from reference gene primer amplification, were obtained. The table came from immunoSEQ multiplex PCR; TCRdb's copy has only in-frame clones and leaves some out. The V and J calls and clone size were taken over from that table, and D and trimming were inferred from the DNA. The sample consists of 200,000 to 250,000 clones, around 80% of them appearing once. This CDR3 is 15 amino acids long. Germline CDR1 reads SGHTA; CDR2 reads FQGTGA. V lost 5 bases to trimming and J lost 3 bases; unmatched junction nucleotides: 5.

Specimen: PBMCs or T cells enriched from blood (not recorded which). This sequence was found in a man aged 35-49 years who had recovered from COVID-19. The V gene is TRBV7-3, the J gene TRBJ2-1; 9 bases fit TRBD2. CDR3 bases: TGTGCCAGCAGCAGAGCGGGGGGCCTCTACAATGAGCAGTTCTTC. As protein: CASSRAGGLYNEQFF.